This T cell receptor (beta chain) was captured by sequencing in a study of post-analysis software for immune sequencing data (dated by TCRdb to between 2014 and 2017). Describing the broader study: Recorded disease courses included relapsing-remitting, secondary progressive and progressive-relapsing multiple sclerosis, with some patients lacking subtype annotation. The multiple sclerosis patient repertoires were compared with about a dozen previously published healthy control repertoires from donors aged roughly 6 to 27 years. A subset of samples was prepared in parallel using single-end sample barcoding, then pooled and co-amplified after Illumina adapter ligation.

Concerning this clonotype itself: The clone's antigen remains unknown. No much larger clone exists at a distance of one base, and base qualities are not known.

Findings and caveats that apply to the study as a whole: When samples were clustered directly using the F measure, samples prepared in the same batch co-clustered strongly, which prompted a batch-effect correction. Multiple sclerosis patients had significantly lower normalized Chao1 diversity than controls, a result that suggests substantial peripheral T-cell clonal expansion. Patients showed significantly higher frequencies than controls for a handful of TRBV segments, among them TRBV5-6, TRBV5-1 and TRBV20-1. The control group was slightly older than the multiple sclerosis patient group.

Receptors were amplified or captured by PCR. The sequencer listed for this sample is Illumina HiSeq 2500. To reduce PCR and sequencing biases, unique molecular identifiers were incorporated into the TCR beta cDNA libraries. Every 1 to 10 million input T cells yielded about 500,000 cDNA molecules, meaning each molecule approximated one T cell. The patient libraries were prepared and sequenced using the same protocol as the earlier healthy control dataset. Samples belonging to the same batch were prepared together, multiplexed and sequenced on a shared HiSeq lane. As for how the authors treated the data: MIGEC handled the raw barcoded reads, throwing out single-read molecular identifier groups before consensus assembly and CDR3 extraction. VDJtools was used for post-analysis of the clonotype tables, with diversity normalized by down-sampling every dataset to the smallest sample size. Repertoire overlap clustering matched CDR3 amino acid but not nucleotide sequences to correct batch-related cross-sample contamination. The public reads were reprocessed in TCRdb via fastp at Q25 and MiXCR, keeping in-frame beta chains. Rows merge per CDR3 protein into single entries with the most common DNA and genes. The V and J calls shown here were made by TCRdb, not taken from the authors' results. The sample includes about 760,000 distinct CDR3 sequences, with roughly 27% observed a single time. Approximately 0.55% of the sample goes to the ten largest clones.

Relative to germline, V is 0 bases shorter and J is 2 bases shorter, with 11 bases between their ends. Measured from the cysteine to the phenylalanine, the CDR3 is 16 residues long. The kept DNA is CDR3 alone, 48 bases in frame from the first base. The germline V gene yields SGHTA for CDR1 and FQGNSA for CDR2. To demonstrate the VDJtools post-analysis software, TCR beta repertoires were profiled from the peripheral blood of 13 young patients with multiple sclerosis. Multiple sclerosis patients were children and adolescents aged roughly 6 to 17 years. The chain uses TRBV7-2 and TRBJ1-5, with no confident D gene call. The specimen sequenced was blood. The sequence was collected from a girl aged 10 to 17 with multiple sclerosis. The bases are TGTGCCAGCAGCTTAGCGTCCGGTAGGCGCAATCAGCCCCAGCATTTT. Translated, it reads CASSLASGRRNQPQHF.